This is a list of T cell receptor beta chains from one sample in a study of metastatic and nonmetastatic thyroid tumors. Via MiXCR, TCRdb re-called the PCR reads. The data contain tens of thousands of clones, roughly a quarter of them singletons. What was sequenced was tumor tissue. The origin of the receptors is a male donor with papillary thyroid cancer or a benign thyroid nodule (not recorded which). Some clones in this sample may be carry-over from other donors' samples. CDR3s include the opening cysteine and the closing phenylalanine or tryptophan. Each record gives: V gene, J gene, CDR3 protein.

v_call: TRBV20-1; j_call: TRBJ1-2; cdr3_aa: CSARGERHLHGGYTF
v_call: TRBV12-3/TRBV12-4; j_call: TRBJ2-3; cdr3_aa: CASSRRTGGFRADTQYF
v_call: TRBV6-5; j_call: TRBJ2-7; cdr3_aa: CASSYTSGFSYEQYF
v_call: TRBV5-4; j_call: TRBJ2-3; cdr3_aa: CASSLVGIVGTDTQYF
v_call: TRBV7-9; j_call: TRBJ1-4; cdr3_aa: CASSLVGTDEKLFF
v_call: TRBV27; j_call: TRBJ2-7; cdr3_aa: CATRDREVEQYF
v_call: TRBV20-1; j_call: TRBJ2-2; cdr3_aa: CSASEPVTGELFF
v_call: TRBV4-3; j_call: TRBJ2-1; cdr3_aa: CASSQGLAGGINEQFF
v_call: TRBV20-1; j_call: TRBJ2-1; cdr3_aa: CSARDLHTYNEQFF
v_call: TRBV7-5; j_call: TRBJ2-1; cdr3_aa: CTSVPEVGTSGGLISYNEQFF
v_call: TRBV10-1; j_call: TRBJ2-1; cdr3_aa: CASSESGLAGGYEQFF
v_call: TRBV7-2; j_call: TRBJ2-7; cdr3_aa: CASRITSGISDEQYF
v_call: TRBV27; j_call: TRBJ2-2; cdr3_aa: CASSFYPLGTGELFF
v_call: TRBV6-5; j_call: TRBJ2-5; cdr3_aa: CASSYQPGLAGGETQYF
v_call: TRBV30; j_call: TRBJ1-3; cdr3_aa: CAWSFSGNTIYF
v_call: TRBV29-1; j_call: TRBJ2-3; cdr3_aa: CSVVASGSPDTQYF
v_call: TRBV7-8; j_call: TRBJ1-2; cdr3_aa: CASNDGTAYGYTF
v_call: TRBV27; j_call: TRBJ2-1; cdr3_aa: CASSFGQSLNEQFF
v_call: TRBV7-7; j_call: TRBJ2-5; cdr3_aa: CASSFRRTGQETQYF
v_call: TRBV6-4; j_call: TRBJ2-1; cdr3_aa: CASSDTGQGSYEQFF
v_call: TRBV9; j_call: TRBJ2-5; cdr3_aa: CASSSEDSKETQYF
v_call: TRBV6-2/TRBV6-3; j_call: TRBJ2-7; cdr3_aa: CASSYPRTGFGGEQYF
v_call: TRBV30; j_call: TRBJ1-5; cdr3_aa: CAWSIGQYNQPQHF
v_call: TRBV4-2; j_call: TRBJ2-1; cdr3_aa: CASSQDLAGDEQFF
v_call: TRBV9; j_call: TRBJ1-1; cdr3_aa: CASNRVMNTEAFF
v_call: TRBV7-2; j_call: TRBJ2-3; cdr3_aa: CACSLIGTHKQYF
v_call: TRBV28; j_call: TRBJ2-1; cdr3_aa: CASSFIWDYDEQFF
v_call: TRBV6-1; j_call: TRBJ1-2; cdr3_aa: CASRRPYRGYTF
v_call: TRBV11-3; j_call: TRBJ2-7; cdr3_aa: CASSLVAWEQYF
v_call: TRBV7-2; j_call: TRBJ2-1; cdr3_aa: CASSSRQSASYNEQFF
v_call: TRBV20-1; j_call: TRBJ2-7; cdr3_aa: CSARGTSGRSTYEQYF
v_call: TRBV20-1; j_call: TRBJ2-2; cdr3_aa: CSARPSGFTGELFF
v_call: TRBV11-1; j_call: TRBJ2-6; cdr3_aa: CASSTRRVTSGANVLTF
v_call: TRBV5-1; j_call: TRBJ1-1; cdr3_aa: CASSPGAVTEAFF
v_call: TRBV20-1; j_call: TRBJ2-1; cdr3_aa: CSARTWVRLEGEQFF
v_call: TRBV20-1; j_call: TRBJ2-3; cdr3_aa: CSDRGGWDTQYF
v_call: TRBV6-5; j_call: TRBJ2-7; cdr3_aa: CASSFQGSMKRQYF
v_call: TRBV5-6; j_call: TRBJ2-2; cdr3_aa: CASSFFQGPGNTGELFF
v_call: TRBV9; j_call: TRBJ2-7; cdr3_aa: CASSVAGTPYSEQYF
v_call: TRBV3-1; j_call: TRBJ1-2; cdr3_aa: CASSPIDRAYGYTF
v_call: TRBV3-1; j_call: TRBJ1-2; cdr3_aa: CASSQGVGGNGYTF
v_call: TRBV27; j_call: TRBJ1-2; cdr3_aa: CASSYDRGYGYTF
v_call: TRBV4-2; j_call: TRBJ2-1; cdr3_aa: CASSQDLAGPERRMFF
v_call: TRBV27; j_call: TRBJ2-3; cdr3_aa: CASSPASGRAIDTQYF
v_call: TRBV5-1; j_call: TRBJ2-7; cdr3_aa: CASSLTGLVPYEQYF
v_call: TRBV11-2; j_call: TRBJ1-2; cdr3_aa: CASSPLGGDRFYGYTF
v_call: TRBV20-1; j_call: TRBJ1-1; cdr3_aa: CSVSREEHNEAFF
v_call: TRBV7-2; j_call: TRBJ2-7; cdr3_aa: CARSASPYEQYF
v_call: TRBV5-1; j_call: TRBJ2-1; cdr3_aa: CASSFGGVSAYNEQFF
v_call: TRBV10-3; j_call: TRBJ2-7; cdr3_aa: CAIMWGRLSEQYF
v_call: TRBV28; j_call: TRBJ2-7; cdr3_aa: CASSYRDRDYEQYF
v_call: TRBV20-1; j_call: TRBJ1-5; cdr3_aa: CSARRDYSNQPQHF
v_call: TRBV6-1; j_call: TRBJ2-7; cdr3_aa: CASSSRTSGYEQYF
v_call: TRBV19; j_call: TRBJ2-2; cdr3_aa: CATRTTRGGGELFF
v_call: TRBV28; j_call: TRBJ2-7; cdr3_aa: CASRTSGIYGQYF
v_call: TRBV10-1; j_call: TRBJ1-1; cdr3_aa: CASSEILGNTEAFF